The following is a T cell receptor (beta chain) sequence with its context. This clone was seen more than once but under ten times. Its recognized antigen is unknown. Base-call qualities are not available, and no considerably larger clone is one nucleotide away. Genomic DNA was isolated from the sorted cells so that the TCRbeta CDR3 region could be sequenced. The immunoSEQ Assay was used to sequence the TCRbeta CDR3 regions. This immuneACCESS table, as held by TCRdb, lists in-frame sequences with V and J called but not all clones. Of the missing ones, under half trace to an unresolved V gene in checked studies; the others have no known cause. The table for this sample lists approximately 17,000 clones; 80% to 85% of them were counted only once. Approximately 47% of the sample goes to the ten largest clones. These data come from a study of OX40 agonist ivuxolimab in advanced cancers. In the study overall: The costimulatory receptor OX40 (CD134) was targeted by ivuxolimab, a fully human IgG2 agonistic monoclonal antibody. Intravenous ivuxolimab was administered to patients every 2 weeks at six dose levels: 0.01, 0.1, 0.3, 1.5, 3 and 10 mg/kg. Of the roughly 52 dose-escalation patients, hepatocellular carcinoma was present in approximately 20, melanoma in approximately 15, renal cell carcinoma in 9 and head and neck cancer in 9. A male proportion of roughly 80% and a mean age of about 60 years, ranging from 23 to 79, were recorded for the dose-escalation cohort. Prior anti-PD-1, anti-PD-L1 or anti-CTLA-4 therapy was permitted, and checkpoint inhibitors had been received by roughly 42% of dose-escalation patients. Partial responses occurred in three dose-escalation patients, of whom one had hepatocellular carcinoma and two had cutaneous melanoma. The point of sequencing TCRbeta in the periphery was to test whether ivuxolimab changed TCR sequence diversity and drove clonal T-cell expansion. The paper reports the monotherapy dose-escalation portion (N of about 54 patients) of the phase I ivuxolimab trial.

The trial excluded patients who had a history of autoimmune disease or were on systemic immunosuppression. Peripheral blood for TCR sequencing was drawn from every dose cohort at baseline, at cycle 4 day 1 and at cycle 7 day 1. Samples came from an open-label, multicenter, first-in-human phase I dose-escalation trial of ivuxolimab. Adults with locally advanced or metastatic melanoma, renal cell, hepatocellular, or head and neck squamous cell carcinoma were enrolled in the trial. CD4+ and CD8+ T cells were sorted separately from peripheral blood before TCR sequencing. What the work shows at the level of the full study, not this receptor alone: In partial responders in the 0.1-3.0 mg/kg groups, normalized peripheral clonal expansion was found to be among the lowest, especially among CD8+ T cells. At doses of 0.1 to 3.0 mg/kg, clonal expansion of both CD4+ and CD8+ T cells in blood was seen between baseline and week 6. Which antigens the clonally expanded peripheral T cells were specific for was not determined. After ivuxolimab, expanded clones were on average more numerous among CD8+ T cells than among CD4+ T cells. Low levels of normalized T-cell clonal expansion were also shown by some nonresponding patients.

The germline V gene provides CDR1 MNHEY and CDR2 SVGAGI. Deletion took 7 bases off V and 6 bases off J, with a span of 18 bases between the germline ends. Taken from cysteine to phenylalanine, the CDR3 has 14 residues. Just the 42-base CDR3 DNA is kept, in frame starting at base 1. This TCR was recovered from an adult with an advanced solid tumor such as melanoma, head and neck, liver or kidney cancer. This sample comprised CD4+ or CD8+ T cells sorted from blood, obtained in a trial of the OX40 agonist ivuxolimab. The sequence links TRBV6-5 to TRBJ1-1; 5 matching bases give a weak D call of TRBD1. CDR3 reads: CASKAGVWGAEAFF. The DNA sequence follows: TGTGCCAGCAAGGCGGGGGTTTGGGGGGCTGAAGCTTTCTTT.